This T cell receptor (beta chain) appears in the sequencing data of a study of blood T cell repertoires in COVID-19. Across the whole study: Researchers got acute and convalescent COVID-19 samples from the United States, Italy and Spain. In each case, the material was cDNA or gDNA derived from T cells, B-cell-depleted T cells, or PBMCs.

In the authors' methods: The authors estimated nucleated cell counts from reference gene primer amplification. Data came from immunoSEQ multiplex PCR; TCRdb stores just in-frame clones and leaves some out. That table supplies the V and J calls and clone size; D and trimming were determined from the DNA. The sample consists of under 200,000 clones, 70% to 90% of them appearing once. CDR3 length equals 14 residues. Germline values: CDR1 LNHDA, CDR2 SQIVND (reference sequence). V lost 3 bases, J lost 5 bases, and 11 bases lay in between. The sample was peripheral blood. The receptor comes from a man in his forties who had recovered from COVID-19. The genes are TRBV19 and TRBJ1-5; possible D gene TRBD1, 5 bases. CDR3 sequence (DNA): TGTGCCAGTAGTATCCAATCGGGGGATCAGCCCCAGCATTTT. Protein: CASSIQSGDQPQHF.